Listed below are T cell receptor beta chains from one sample, sequenced in a study of response to subunit inactivated influenza vaccine. TCRdb re-called the RT-PCR reads through MiXCR, storing one row per CDR3 protein. The profile shows 550,000 to 650,000 distinct CDR3 sequences, approximately 12% of them singletons. Sequencing was performed on PBMCs from blood, taken on the day of vaccination. The origin of the receptors is a man in his fifties or sixties who received an inactivated influenza vaccine. Each CDR3 is given with its conserved first and last residue. A D gene is named only where the DNA matches it firmly. Clone size, where shown, is once, few, many, or a class for clones that have expanded.

many	TRBV29-1	TRBD2	TRBJ2-7	CSVEDLTSGSSYEQYF	TGCAGCGTTGAAGATCTTACTAGCGGAAGCTCCTACGAGCAGTACTTC
-	TRBV30	-	TRBJ2-1	CAWSVRRATRSYNEQFF	TGTGCCTGGAGTGTTAGGAGGGCCACCCGCTCCTACAATGAGCAGTTCTTC
few	TRBV15	-	TRBJ1-3	CATTRDVGSGNTIYF	TGTGCCACCACCAGAGATGTGGGCTCTGGAAACACCATATATTTT
-	TRBV7-2	-	TRBJ1-2	CASSLPWSYGYTF	TGTGCCAGCAGCTTACCATGGTCCTATGGCTACACCTTC
few	TRBV30	-	TRBJ1-5	CAWSRQVSNQPQHF	TGTGCCTGGAGTAGACAAGTCAGCAATCAGCCCCAGCATTTT
-	TRBV4-3	-	TRBJ2-6	CASSPHSGANVLTF	TGCGCCAGCAGCCCACACTCTGGGGCCAACGTCCTGACTTTC
-	TRBV28	-	TRBJ1-1	CASSLSGTLGTEAFF	TGTGCCAGCAGTTTATCGGGGACACTGGGGACTGAAGCTTTCTTT
-	TRBV2	-	TRBJ2-7	CANRSGDEQYF	TGTGCCAACAGGTCAGGGGACGAGCAGTACTTC
-	TRBV5-1	-	TRBJ2-2	CASRGNGSHTGELFF	TGCGCCAGCAGGGGTAATGGTTCGCACACCGGGGAGCTGTTTTTT
-	TRBV4-1	-	TRBJ2-7	CASSQDFSISYEQYF	TGCGCCAGCAGCCAAGATTTCTCTATTTCCTACGAGCAGTACTTC
-	TRBV7-9	-	TRBJ2-5	CASSLVSGSQETQYF	TGTGCCAGCAGCCTCGTTTCCGGGTCCCAAGAGACCCAGTACTTC
-	TRBV5-1	-	TRBJ2-1	CASSSAGGTSGGFF	TGCGCCAGCAGCTCCGCCGGGGGAACGTCAGGAGGGTTCTTC
many	TRBV14	TRBD2	TRBJ2-1	CASSPGRRRREGPNEQFF	TGTGCCAGCAGCCCAGGTCGGCGTCGGCGGGAGGGCCCTAATGAGCAGTTCTTC
-	TRBV15	-	TRBJ2-5	CATSRKGETQYF	TGTGCCACCAGCAGAAAGGGTGAGACCCAGTACTTC